These 4 T cell receptor beta chains originate from one sample sequenced in a study of T cell repertoires in cytomegalovirus infection. MiXCR, applied by TCRdb to the reads, yields one record per CDR3 protein. This table has about 500,000 distinct CDR3 sequences, 30% to 40% appearing once. Which antigens these TCRs recognize remains unknown. The sequencing here drew on cultured PBMCs, taken from culture after CMV antigen stimulation. Receptor source: a human donor in good health (CMV status not recorded). Some clones in this sample may be carry-over from other donors' samples.

This clonotype appeared many times. V gene TRBV7-2 combines with J gene TRBJ2-5, with D hard to call. Germline V gene lookup returns CDR1 SGHTA and CDR2 FQGNSA. Trimming shortened V by 1 base and J by 1 base, and 7 bases separated the two germline ends. CDR3 size: 14 residues. The CDR3 reads CASSLGGLQETQYF. CDR3 nucleotides: TGTGCCAGCAGCTTAGGCGGCCTCCAAGAGACCCAGTACTTC.

This clonotype was picked up a small number of times. This chain joins TRBV19 and TRBJ1-3; a possible D gene is TRBD1 (5 bases). Germline V gene lookup returns CDR1 LNHDA and CDR2 SQIVND (reference sequence). CDR3 length: 19 residues. V lost 1 base to trimming and J lost 0 bases, with 19 bases between them. The CDR3 DNA reads TGTGCCAGTAGTATAGTCCTAACCTTGGACATGAGCTCTGGAAACACCATATATTTT. Amino acid sequence: CASSIVLTLDMSSGNTIYF.

The rearrangement uses TRBV5-4 and TRBJ2-7; 7 nucleotides match TRBD2. V trimming: 2 bases; J trimming: 5 bases; junction bases outside the gene matches: 7. CDR1 and CDR2 from the germline V gene are SGHNT and YYREEE (reference sequence). This CDR3 is built from 14 residues. The CDR3 protein is CASSFDGRSDEQYV. Written as DNA, the CDR3 is TGTGCCAGCAGCTTCGACGGGAGGTCAGACGAGCAGTACGTC.

This clonotype was counted a few times. This chain links TRBV12-3 or TRBV12-4 with TRBJ1-2, with 8 positions matching TRBD1. Trimming removed 5 bases from V and 4 bases from J; junction bases left unmatched: 12. CDR3 length: 16 amino acids. Here the CDR3 reads CASSLLPGGSGYGYTF. The CDR3 DNA reads TGTGCCAGCAGTCTTCTACCAGGGGGCTCTGGCTATGGCTACACCTTC.